In its sample, the clone carrying this T cell receptor beta chain was seen once. This entry comes from a study of blood T cell repertoires in COVID-19. On the study more broadly: Nucleic acid was either cDNA or gDNA, and it came from T cells, B-cell-depleted T cells, or PBMCs.

Authors' data handling: Reference gene primer amplification gave nucleated cell count estimates. Libraries were prepared by immunoSEQ multiplex PCR; TCRdb keeps only in-frame clonotypes and omits some of them. V and J calls plus clone size are reproduced from that table; the DNA served to infer D and trimming. Among about 49,000 clones, around 87% were seen once, and the ten largest hold 2% to 2.5%. The CDR3 is made up of 15 amino acids. The J segment lost 8 bases and the V segment lost 4 bases, leaving 10 bases of the junction unmatched. CDR1 and CDR2 (germline): SGHNT, YYREEE (reference sequence). The rearrangement links TRBV5-4 to TRBJ2-5, with TRBD2 matching 11 bases. This clonotype was sampled from a woman older than 75 with COVID-19, enrolled during active disease. The sample taken for sequencing was peripheral blood. This chain's CDR3 is CASSPLAGGPGTQYF. CDR3 nucleotides: TGTGCCAGCAGCCCGTTAGCGGGAGGGCCGGGTACCCAGTACTTC.